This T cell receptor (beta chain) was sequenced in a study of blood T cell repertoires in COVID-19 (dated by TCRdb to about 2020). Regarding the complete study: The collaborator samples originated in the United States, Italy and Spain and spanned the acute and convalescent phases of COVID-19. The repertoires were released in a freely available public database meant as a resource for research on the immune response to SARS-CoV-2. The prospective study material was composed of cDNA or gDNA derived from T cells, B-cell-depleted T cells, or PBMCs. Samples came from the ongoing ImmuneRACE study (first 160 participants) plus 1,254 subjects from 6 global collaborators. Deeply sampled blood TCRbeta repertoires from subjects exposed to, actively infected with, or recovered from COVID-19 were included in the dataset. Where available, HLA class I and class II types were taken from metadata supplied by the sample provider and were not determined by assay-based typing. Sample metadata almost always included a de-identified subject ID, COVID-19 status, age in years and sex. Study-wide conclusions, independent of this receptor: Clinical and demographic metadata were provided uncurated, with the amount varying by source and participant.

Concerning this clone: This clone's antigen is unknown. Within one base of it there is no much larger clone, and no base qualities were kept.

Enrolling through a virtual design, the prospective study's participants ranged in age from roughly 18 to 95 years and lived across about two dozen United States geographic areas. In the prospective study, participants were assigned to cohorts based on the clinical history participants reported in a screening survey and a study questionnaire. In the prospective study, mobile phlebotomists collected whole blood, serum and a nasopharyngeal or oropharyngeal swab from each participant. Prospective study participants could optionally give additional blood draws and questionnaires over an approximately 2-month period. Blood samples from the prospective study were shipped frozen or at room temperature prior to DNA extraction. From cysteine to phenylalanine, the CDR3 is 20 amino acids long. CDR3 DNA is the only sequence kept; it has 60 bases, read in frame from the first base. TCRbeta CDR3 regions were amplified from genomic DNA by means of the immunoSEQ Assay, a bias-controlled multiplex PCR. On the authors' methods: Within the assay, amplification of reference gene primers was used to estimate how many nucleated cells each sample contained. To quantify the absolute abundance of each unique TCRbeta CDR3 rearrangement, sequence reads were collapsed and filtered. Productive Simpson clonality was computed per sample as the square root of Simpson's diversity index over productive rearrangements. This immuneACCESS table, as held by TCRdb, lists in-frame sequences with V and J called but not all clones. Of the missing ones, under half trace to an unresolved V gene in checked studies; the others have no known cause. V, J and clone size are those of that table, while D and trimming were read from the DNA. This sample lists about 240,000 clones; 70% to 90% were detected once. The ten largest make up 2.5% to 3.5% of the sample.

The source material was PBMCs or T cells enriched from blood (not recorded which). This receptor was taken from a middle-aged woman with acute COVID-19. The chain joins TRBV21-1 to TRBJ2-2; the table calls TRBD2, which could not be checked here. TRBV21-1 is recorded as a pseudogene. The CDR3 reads CASSKAFRLAGGWSTGELFF. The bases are TGTGCCAGCAGCAAAGCCTTTCGACTAGCGGGGGGCTGGAGCACCGGGGAGCTGTTTTTT.